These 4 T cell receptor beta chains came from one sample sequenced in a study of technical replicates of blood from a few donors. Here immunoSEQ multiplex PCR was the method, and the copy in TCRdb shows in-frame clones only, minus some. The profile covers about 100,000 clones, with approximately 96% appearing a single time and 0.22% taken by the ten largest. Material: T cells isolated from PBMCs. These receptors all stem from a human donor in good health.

For the CDR3, the DNA is TGTGCTAGTGGTTTGGTACTCCCGGGGAGGAACGACTATGGCTACACCTTC. It yields the protein CASGLVLPGRNDYGYTF. This chain joins TRBV12-5 and TRBJ1-2, with D hard to call. The germline V and J ends were trimmed by 0 bases and 3 bases, with 17 bases remaining between them. In germline, CDR1 is LGHNT, CDR2 FRNRAP. The CDR3 sequence is 17 residues long.

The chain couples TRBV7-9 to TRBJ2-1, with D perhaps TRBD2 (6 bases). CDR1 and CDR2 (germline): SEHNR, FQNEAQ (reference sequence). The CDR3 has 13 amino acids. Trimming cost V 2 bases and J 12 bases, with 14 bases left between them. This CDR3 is CASSLLGGWGQFF. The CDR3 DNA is TGTGCCAGCAGCTTATTAGGAGGGTGGGGGCAGTTCTTC. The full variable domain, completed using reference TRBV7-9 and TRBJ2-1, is DTGVSQNPRHKITKRGQNVTFRCDPISEHNRLYWYRQTLGQGPEFLTYFQNEAQLEKSRLLSDRFSAERPKGSFSTLEIQRTEQGDSAMYLCASSLLGGWGQFFGPGTRLTVL.

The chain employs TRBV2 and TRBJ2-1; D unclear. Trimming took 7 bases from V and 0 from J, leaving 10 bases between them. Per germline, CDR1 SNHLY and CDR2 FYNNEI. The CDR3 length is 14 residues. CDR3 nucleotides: TGTGCCAGCAAGCAAAGAGGCTCCTACAATGAGCAGTTCTTC. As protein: CASKQRGSYNEQFF.

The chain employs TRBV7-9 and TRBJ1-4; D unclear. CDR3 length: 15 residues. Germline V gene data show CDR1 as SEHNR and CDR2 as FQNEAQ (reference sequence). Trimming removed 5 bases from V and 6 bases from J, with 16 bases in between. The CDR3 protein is CASSPNTGGDEKLFF. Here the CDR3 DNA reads TGTGCCAGCAGCCCCAACACCGGCGGAGATGAAAAACTGTTTTTT.